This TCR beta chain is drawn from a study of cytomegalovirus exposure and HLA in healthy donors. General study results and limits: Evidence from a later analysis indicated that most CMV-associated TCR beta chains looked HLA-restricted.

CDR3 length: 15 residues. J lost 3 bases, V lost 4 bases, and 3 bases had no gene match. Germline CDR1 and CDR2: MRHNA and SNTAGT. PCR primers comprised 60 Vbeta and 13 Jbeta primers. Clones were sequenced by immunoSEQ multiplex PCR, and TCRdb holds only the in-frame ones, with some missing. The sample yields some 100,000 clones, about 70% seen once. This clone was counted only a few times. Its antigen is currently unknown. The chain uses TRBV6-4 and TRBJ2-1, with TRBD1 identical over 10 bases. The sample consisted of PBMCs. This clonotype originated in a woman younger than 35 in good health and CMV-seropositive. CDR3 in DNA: TGTGCCAGCAGTGGAGGACAGGGGGACTACAATGAGCAGTTCTTC. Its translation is CASSGGQGDYNEQFF.